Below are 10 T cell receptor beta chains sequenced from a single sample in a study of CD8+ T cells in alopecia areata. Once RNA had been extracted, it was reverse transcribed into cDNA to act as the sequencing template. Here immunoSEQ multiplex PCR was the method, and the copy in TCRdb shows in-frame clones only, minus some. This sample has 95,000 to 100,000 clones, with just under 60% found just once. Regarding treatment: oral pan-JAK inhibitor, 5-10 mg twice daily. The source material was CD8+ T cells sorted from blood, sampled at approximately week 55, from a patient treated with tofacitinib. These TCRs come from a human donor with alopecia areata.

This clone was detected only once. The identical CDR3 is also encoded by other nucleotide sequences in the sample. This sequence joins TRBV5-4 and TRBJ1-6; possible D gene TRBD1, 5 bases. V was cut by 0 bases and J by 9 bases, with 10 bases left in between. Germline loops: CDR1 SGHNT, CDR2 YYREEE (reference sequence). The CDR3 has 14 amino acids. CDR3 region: CASSLGQGGSPLHF. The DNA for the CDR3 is TGTGCCAGCAGCTTGGGGCAGGGCGGTTCACCCCTCCACTTT. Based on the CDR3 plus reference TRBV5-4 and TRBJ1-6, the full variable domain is ETGVTQSPTHLIKTRGQQVTLRCSSQSGHNTVSWYQQALGQGPQFIFQYYREEENGRGNFPPRFSGLQFPNYSSELNVNALELDDSALYLCASSLGQGGSPLHFGNGTRLTVT.

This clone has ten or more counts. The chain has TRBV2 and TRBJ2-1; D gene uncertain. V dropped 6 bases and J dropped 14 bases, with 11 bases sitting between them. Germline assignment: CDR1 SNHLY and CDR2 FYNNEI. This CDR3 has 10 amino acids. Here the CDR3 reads CASRSRREFF. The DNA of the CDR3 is TGTGCCAGCAGGAGCAGGAGAGAGTTCTTC. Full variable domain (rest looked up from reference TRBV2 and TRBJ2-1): EPEVTQTPSHQVTQMGQEVILRCVPISNHLYFYWYRQILGQKVEFLVSFYNNEISEKSEIFDDQFSVERPDGSNFTLKIRSTKLEDSAMYFCASRSRREFFGPGTRLTVL.

The DNA for the CDR3 is TGTGCCAGCAGCAGCGCGGTTGGGGTGGACGAGCAGTACTTC. Its protein is CASSSAVGVDEQYF. The chain uses TRBV7-6 and TRBJ2-7; D unresolved. This CDR3 region has 14 residues. Trimming took 5 bases from V and 5 from J, leaving 16 bases between them. Germline-derived CDR1 and CDR2 are SGHVS and FNYEAQ. Drawing the rest from reference TRBV7-6 and TRBJ2-7, the complete variable domain is GAGVSQSPRYKVTKRGQDVALRCDPISGHVSLYWYRQALGQGPEFLTYFNYEAQQDKSGLPNDRFSAERPEGSISTLTIQRTEQRDSAMYRCASSSAVGVDEQYFGPGTRLTVT.

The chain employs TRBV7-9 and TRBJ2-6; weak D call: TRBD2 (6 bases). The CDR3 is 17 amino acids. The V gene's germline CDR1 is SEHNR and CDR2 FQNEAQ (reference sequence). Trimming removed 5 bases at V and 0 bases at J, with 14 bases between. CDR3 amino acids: CASSPLPGDSGANVLTF. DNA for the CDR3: TGTGCCAGCAGCCCCCTCCCGGGGGACTCTGGGGCCAACGTCCTGACTTTC.

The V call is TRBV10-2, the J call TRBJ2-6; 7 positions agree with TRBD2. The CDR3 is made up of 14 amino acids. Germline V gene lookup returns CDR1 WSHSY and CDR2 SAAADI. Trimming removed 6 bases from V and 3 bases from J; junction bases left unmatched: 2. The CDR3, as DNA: TGCGCCAGCAGGGGGGACTATGGGGCCAACGTCCTGACTTTC. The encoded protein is CASRGDYGANVLTF.

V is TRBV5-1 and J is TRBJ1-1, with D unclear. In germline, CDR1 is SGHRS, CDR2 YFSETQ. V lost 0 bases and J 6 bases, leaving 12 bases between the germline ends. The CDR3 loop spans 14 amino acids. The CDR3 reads CASSLGWGVPEAFF. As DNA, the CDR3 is TGCGCCAGCAGCTTGGGCTGGGGAGTCCCTGAAGCTTTCTTT. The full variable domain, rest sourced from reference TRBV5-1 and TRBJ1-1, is KAGVTQTPRYLIKTRGQQVTLSCSPISGHRSVSWYQQTPGQGLQFLFEYFSETQRNKGNFPGRFSGRQFSNSRSEMNVSTLELGDSALYLCASSLGWGVPEAFFGQGTRLTVV.

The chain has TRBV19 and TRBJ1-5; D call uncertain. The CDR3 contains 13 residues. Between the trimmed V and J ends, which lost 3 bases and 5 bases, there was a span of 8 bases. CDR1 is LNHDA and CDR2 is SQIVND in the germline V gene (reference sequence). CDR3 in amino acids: CASSIWLDQPQHF. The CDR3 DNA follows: TGTGCCAGTAGTATCTGGTTAGATCAGCCCCAGCATTTT.

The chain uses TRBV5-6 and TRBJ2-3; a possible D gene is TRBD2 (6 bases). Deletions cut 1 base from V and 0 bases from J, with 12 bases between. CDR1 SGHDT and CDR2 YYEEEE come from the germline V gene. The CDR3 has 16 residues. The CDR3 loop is CASSLSGTFSTDTQYF. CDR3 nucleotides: TGTGCCAGCAGCTTGTCTGGGACTTTTAGCACAGATACGCAGTATTTT.

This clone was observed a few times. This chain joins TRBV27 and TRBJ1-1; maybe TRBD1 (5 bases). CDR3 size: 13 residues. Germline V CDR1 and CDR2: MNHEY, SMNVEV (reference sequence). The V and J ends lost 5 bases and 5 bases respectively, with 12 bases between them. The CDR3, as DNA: TGTGCCAGCAGTCCCGCGGGGCGAACTGAAGCTTTCTTT. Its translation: CASSPAGRTEAFF.

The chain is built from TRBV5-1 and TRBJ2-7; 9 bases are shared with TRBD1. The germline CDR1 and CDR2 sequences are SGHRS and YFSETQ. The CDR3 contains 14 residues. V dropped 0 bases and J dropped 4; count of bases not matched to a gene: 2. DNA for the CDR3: TGCGCCAGCAGCTTGGGGACAGGGGAATACGAGCAGTACTTC. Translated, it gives CASSLGTGEYEQYF.